The 30 T cell receptor beta chains below come from one sample, sequenced in a study of T cells in Graves' hyperthyroidism and ophthalmopathy. Amplified regions were TCR beta CDR3 sequences from RNA transcripts. HTBI primers were the set used in a first-round RT-PCR of the TCR CDR3. One entry per CDR3 protein, called by TCRdb with MiXCR from the multiplex PCR reads. This sample has hundreds of thousands of distinct CDR3 sequences, with about 14% found just once. The sample taken for sequencing was blood. Receptors originate from a woman between 35 and 50 years old with Graves' ophthalmopathy.

This clonotype appeared many times. The rearrangement uses TRBV6-5 and TRBJ2-7; D gene uncertain. The CDR3 sequence is 15 residues long. Germline V gene data show CDR1 as MNHEY and CDR2 as SVGAGI. Deletions cut 0 bases from V and 0 bases from J, with 9 bases between. CDR3: CASSYSAQSSYEQYF. The DNA for the CDR3 is TGTGCCAGCAGTTACTCTGCGCAGAGCTCCTACGAGCAGTACTTC.

This clonotype was found a few times. A much larger clone differs by one base, so this may be a read error. The rearrangement joins TRBV20-1 to TRBJ1-1; 7 bases line up with TRBD1. Germline CDR1 and CDR2: DFQATT and SNEGSKA (reference sequence). The CDR3 loop spans 12 amino acids. The DNA of the CDR3 is TGCAGTGCTAGGCGACAGGGTAGGAAGGCTCTCTTT. As protein: CSARRQGRKALF.

This clonotype was found many times. The chain couples TRBV29-1 to TRBJ1-4, with TRBD1 matching over 8 bases. Per germline, CDR1 SQVTM and CDR2 ANQGSEA. The trim removed 6 bases at V and 4 bases at J, leaving 13 bases unmatched. CDR3 size: 16 residues. The CDR3 DNA sequence: TGCAGCGTCGCCTTCCCGGGACAGGCGGGTAATGAAAAACTGTTTTTT. Protein product: CSVAFPGQAGNEKLFF.

Here the CDR3 DNA reads TGTGCCTGCATATCAGGGACGTGGTCGACTGAAGCTTTCTTT. This sequence encodes CACISGTWSTEAFF. The chain carries TRBV30 and TRBJ1-1; a weak D match, TRBD1 (5 bases). This CDR3 has 14 residues. CDR1 and CDR2 (germline): GTSNPN, SVGIG (reference sequence). V shed 6 bases and J shed 5 bases, with 19 bases lying between them.

This clonotype appeared many times. The CDR3 DNA follows: TGTGCCAGCAGGCTACAGGGGATATACACTGAAGCTTTCTTT. It translates to CASRLQGIYTEAFF. The V call is TRBV5-6, the J call TRBJ1-1; 7 bases line up with TRBD1. V lost 5 bases and J lost 3; bases outside the gene matches: 7. CDR3 length equals 14 residues. In germline, CDR1 is SGHDT, CDR2 YYEEEE.

The CDR3 DNA reads as TGTGCCAGCAGTGAGGAGCAGGGGGAGACCCAGTACTTC. Its translation is CASSEEQGETQYF. The J gene is TRBJ2-5, the V gene TRBV2; D is perhaps TRBD1 (6 bases). The CDR3 runs 13 residues. The germline V gene encodes CDR1 SNHLY and CDR2 FYNNEI. Between the trimmed V and J ends, which lost 3 bases and 5 bases, there was a span of 10 bases.

The CDR3 coding sequence is TGTGCCACCAGCGGACCGGGGAACTCCTACGAGCAGTACTTC. Its translation: CATSGPGNSYEQYF. V usage is TRBV24-1 and J usage is TRBJ2-7, with TRBD2 as a possible D gene (5 bases). Germline V lookup: CDR1 KGHDR, CDR2 SFDVKD. This CDR3 comprises 14 residues. Trimming took off 7 bases at V and 0 bases at J, with 12 bases between the two ends.

In this sample, this clonotype turned up once. The chain links TRBV30 to TRBJ2-5; D may match TRBD1 or TRBD2 (5 bases each). Trimming pared 0 bases from V and 6 bases from J, leaving 14 bases between. CDR1 and CDR2 (germline): GTSNPN, SVGIG (reference sequence). The CDR3 is 14 residues long. Here the CDR3 DNA reads TGTGCCTGGAGTGTATCCGGGCCGGGACAGACCCAGTACTTC. The encoded protein is CAWSVSGPGQTQYF.

This rearrangement joins TRBV5-5 to TRBJ2-7, with TRBD1 as a possible D gene (6 bases). Germline-derived CDR1 and CDR2 are SGHKS and YYEKEE (reference sequence). V dropped 2 bases and J dropped 6 bases, with 15 bases sitting between them. This CDR3 is built from 14 residues. The CDR3: CASSFRTATAEQYF. The CDR3 region has the DNA TGTGCCAGCAGCTTCCGGACAGCGACTGCCGAGCAGTACTTC. Complete variable domain (other parts from reference TRBV5-5 and TRBJ2-7): DAGVTQSPTHLIKTRGQQVTLRCSPISGHKSVSWYQQVLGQGPQFIFQYYEKEERGRGNFPDRFSARQFPNYSSELNVNALLLGDSALYLCASSFRTATAEQYFGPGTRLTVT.

This clonotype was seen at least ten times. The V call is TRBV24-1, the J call TRBJ2-6, with D uncertain. The CDR3 has 16 amino acids. Germline V gives CDR1 KGHDR, CDR2 SFDVKD. Trimming took 3 bases from V and 4 from J, leaving 12 bases between them. CDR3 sequence reads: CATSDPFLLGANVLTF. CDR3 nucleotide sequence: TGTGCCACCAGTGATCCGTTTCTTTTAGGGGCCAACGTCCTGACTTTC.

This clonotype was detected only a few times. The genes are TRBV6-1 and TRBJ1-2, with TRBD1 matching 9 bases. CDR1 MNHNS and CDR2 SASEGT come from the germline V gene. V lost 4 bases, J lost 1 base, and 4 bases stayed unmatched. This CDR3 comprises 15 residues. The CDR3 DNA sequence: TGTGCCAGCAGTGTGACGGACAGGGGTAACTATGGCTACACCTTC. Translated: CASSVTDRGNYGYTF.

This sequence joins TRBV20-1 and TRBJ2-5, with D possibly being TRBD2 (5 bases). The CDR3 totals 15 residues. With 0 bases removed from V and 5 bases from J, the gap between germline ends came to 16 bases. The germline gives CDR1 DFQATT, CDR2 SNEGSKA (reference sequence). The CDR3 DNA sequence: TGCAGTGCTAGAGACCGGGCTAAGGGCGGGGAGACCCAGTACTTC. This codes for CSARDRAKGGETQYF.

This clonotype was seen many times. This chain links TRBV15 with TRBJ2-7; perhaps D is TRBD1 or TRBD2 (5 bases each). The germline V gene has CDR1 LNHNV and CDR2 YYDKDF (reference sequence). The CDR3 is 16 amino acids. Trimming removed 0 bases from V and 2 bases from J, with 14 bases in between. This CDR3 reads CATSRDRSGATYEQYF. The CDR3 region has the DNA TGTGCCACCAGCAGAGATCGGTCCGGGGCCACCTACGAGCAGTACTTC.

This chain joins TRBV6-2 or TRBV6-3 and TRBJ2-2, with 7 bases identical to TRBD1. CDR3 length equals 18 residues. Germline V gene lookup returns CDR1 MNHEY and CDR2 SVGEGT. J lost 7 bases, V lost 3 bases, and 17 bases had no gene match. The CDR3 protein is CASSYIRGDSSGVGELFF. The CDR3 DNA follows: TGTGCCAGCAGTTATATTCGAGGGGACAGCTCAGGGGTCGGGGAGCTGTTTTTT.

This clonotype has at least ten counts. V and J are TRBV28 and TRBJ2-7, with 9 bases matching TRBD1. Germline assignment: CDR1 MDHEN and CDR2 SYDVKM. Trimming cost V 2 bases and J 2 bases; bases outside gene matches: 7. The CDR3 extends over 16 amino acids. The CDR3 protein is CASSLTTGTGTYEQYF. For the CDR3, the DNA is TGTGCCAGCAGTTTAACCACCGGGACAGGGACCTACGAGCAGTACTTC.

The chain carries TRBV5-5 and TRBJ1-1; D gene unclear. Trimming stripped 4 bases from V and 3 bases from J, with 13 bases between. The CDR3 runs 14 residues. CDR1 and CDR2 from the germline V gene are SGHKS and YYEKEE (reference sequence). CDR3: CASSRSPGDTEAFF. The CDR3, as DNA: TGTGCCAGCAGCCGCAGCCCCGGGGACACTGAAGCTTTCTTT. Full variable domain (rest looked up from reference TRBV5-5 and TRBJ1-1): DAGVTQSPTHLIKTRGQQVTLRCSPISGHKSVSWYQQVLGQGPQFIFQYYEKEERGRGNFPDRFSARQFPNYSSELNVNALLLGDSALYLCASSRSPGDTEAFFGQGTRLTVV.

The chain joins TRBV12-3 or TRBV12-4 to TRBJ2-7, with a weak D call TRBD2 (6 bases). This CDR3 region has 15 residues. The V and J ends lost 6 bases and 2 bases respectively, with 17 bases between them. The CDR3, as DNA: TGTGCCAGCAGCAAACCGGGACTGCCTACCTACGAGCAGTACTTC. As protein: CASSKPGLPTYEQYF.

A single count supports this clonotype. This chain connects TRBV2 to TRBJ1-5; TRBD1 is a possible D gene (5 bases). Trimming removed 5 bases from V and 6 bases from J, with 14 bases in between. From germline, CDR1 is SNHLY and CDR2 FYNNEI. The CDR3 covers 14 residues. CDR3 bases: TGTGCCAGCAGTTTTGCGCAAGGGGTTCAGCCCCAGCATTTT. It specifies CASSFAQGVQPQHF. Full variable domain (rest looked up from reference TRBV2 and TRBJ1-5): EPEVTQTPSHQVTQMGQEVILRCVPISNHLYFYWYRQILGQKVEFLVSFYNNEISEKSEIFDDQFSVERPDGSNFTLKIRSTKLEDSAMYFCASSFAQGVQPQHFGDGTRLSIL.

This clonotype was picked up many times. This chain joins TRBV12-3 or TRBV12-4 and TRBJ2-5; unclear D gene. V lost 3 bases and J lost 1, with 12 bases in between. This CDR3 spans 15 amino acids. CDR3 protein: CASSFDPLSQETQYF. The CDR3 DNA is TGTGCCAGCAGTTTTGACCCATTAAGCCAAGAGACCCAGTACTTC.

This clonotype was found many times. The V gene is TRBV29-1, the J gene TRBJ2-2; the D is unclear. The germline CDR1 and CDR2 sequences are SQVTM and ANQGSEA. V was clipped by 7 bases and J by 0 bases, with 12 bases between them. This CDR3 is 14 amino acids long. The CDR3, as DNA: TGCAGCGCCTACAAAGCAACGAACACCGGGGAGCTGTTTTTT. Its translation: CSAYKATNTGELFF.

This clonotype was observed many times. The rearrangement joins TRBV29-1 to TRBJ1-1, with D possibly being TRBD1 (5 bases). CDR3 length: 13 residues. From germline, CDR1 is SQVTM and CDR2 ANQGSEA. Between the trimmed V and J ends, which lost 7 bases and 0 bases, there was a span of 12 bases. The CDR3 DNA reads as TGCAGCGCGGGACGTGACTTGAACACTGAAGCTTTCTTT. The encoded protein is CSAGRDLNTEAFF. The complete variable domain, with remaining parts taken from reference TRBV29-1 and TRBJ1-1, reads SAVISQKPSRDICQRGTSLTIQCQVDSQVTMMFWYRQQPGQSLTLIATANQGSEATYESGFVIDKFPISRPNLTFSTLTVSNMSPEDSSIYLCSAGRDLNTEAFFGQGTRLTVV.

There are many counts of this clonotype. V is TRBV24-1 and J is TRBJ1-2, with 10 bases matching TRBD1. Germline CDR1 is KGHDR and CDR2 is SFDVKD. This CDR3 spans 16 amino acids. J gave up 3 bases and V 3 bases, and 6 bases lay outside the gene matches. This chain's CDR3 is CATSDPRTGGDYGYTF. DNA of the CDR3: TGTGCCACCAGTGATCCAAGGACAGGGGGAGACTATGGCTACACCTTC.

This clonotype has more than one count but fewer than ten. The chain links TRBV7-9 to TRBJ1-5, with D tentatively TRBD1 (5 bases). Trimming removed 1 base from V and 7 bases from J, with 14 bases in between. The CDR3 extends over 15 amino acids. In germline, CDR1 is SEHNR, CDR2 FQNEAQ (reference sequence). CDR3 amino acids: CASSLGHSGGQPQHF. Here the CDR3 DNA reads TGTGCCAGCAGCTTAGGGCACTCCGGGGGGCAGCCCCAGCATTTT.

At least ten counts were recorded for this clonotype. This chain connects TRBV20-1 to TRBJ2-2, with 7 bases aligning to TRBD1. V lost 0 bases to trimming and J lost 2 bases; unmatched junction nucleotides: 12. This CDR3 is 18 amino acids long. Germline V gene lookup returns CDR1 DFQATT and CDR2 SNEGSKA (reference sequence). The CDR3 bases are TGCAGTGCTAGAGATAGAAAAAGGGGGCTTGTTAACACCGGGGAGCTGTTTTTT. Protein: CSARDRKRGLVNTGELFF.

This clonotype occurred once. The J gene is TRBJ2-7, the V gene TRBV29-1; 9 bases line up with TRBD1. Looked up from germline, CDR1 is SQVTM and CDR2 is ANQGSEA. J was trimmed by 2 bases and V by 6 bases; bases with no gene match: 8. The CDR3 runs to 14 residues. The CDR3 DNA sequence: TGCAGCGTGTGCCCGGGACAGGGAACCTACGAGCAGTACTTC. It yields the protein CSVCPGQGTYEQYF.

This clonotype was seen at least ten times. V gene TRBV6-1 combines with J gene TRBJ1-1; D is perhaps TRBD1 (5 bases). V was shortened by 7 bases and J by 6 bases, with 18 bases between the two germline ends. Per germline, CDR1 MNHNS and CDR2 SASEGT. The CDR3 is made up of 14 amino acids. In DNA form, the CDR3 reads TGTGCCAGCAACACGGACACCCGGGACGCTGAAGCTTTCTTT. Protein: CASNTDTRDAEAFF.

A few counts support this clonotype. The rearrangement joins TRBV6-2 or TRBV6-3 to TRBJ2-5; 10 bases line up with TRBD2. Germline V CDR1 and CDR2: MNHEY, SVGEGT. The CDR3 is 16 amino acids. Unmatched junction bases numbered 10, after V lost 4 bases and J lost 5 bases. The CDR3 protein is CASSSEMLSGRETQYF. The CDR3, as DNA: TGTGCCAGCAGTTCCGAGATGCTTAGCGGGAGGGAGACCCAGTACTTC.

This clonotype appeared many times. This chain links TRBV12-3 or TRBV12-4 with TRBJ2-7; 12 bases match TRBD2. V was clipped by 6 bases and J by 6 bases; unmatched bases: 9. CDR3 length: 15 amino acids. The CDR3 nucleotides are TGTGCCAGCAGCCAAACGACTAGCGGGAGAGGCGAGCAGTACTTC. Translated, it gives CASSQTTSGRGEQYF.

This clonotype was seen many times. The chain employs TRBV10-3 and TRBJ2-7; 12 bases are a match to TRBD2. This CDR3 is built from 15 residues. Trimming at V came to 3 bases and at J to 6 bases, leaving 6 bases not matched to a gene. Germline-derived CDR1 and CDR2 are ENHRY and SYGVKD. The CDR3 coding sequence is TGTGCCATCAGTGACCCGACTAGCGGGAGAGGCGAGCAGTACTTC. Translating it yields CAISDPTSGRGEQYF.

The V and J genes are TRBV6-1 and TRBJ1-1; 7 nucleotides line up with TRBD1. Germline CDR1 MNHNS, CDR2 SASEGT. With V trimmed by 6 bases and J by 1 base, 8 bases remained unmatched. This CDR3 has 15 amino acids. In DNA form, the CDR3 reads TGTGCCAGCAGCCCAACGGGACAGCGGAACACTGAAGCTTTCTTT. Amino acid sequence: CASSPTGQRNTEAFF.